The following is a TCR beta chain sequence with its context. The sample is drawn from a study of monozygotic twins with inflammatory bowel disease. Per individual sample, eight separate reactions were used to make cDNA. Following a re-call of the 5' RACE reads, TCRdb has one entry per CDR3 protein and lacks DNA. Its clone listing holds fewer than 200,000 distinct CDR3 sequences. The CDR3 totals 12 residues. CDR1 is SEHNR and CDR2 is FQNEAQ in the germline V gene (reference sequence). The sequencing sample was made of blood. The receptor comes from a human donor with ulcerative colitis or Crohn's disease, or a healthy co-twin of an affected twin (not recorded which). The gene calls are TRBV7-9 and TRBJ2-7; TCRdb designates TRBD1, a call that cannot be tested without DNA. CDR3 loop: CASSFPHYEQYF.